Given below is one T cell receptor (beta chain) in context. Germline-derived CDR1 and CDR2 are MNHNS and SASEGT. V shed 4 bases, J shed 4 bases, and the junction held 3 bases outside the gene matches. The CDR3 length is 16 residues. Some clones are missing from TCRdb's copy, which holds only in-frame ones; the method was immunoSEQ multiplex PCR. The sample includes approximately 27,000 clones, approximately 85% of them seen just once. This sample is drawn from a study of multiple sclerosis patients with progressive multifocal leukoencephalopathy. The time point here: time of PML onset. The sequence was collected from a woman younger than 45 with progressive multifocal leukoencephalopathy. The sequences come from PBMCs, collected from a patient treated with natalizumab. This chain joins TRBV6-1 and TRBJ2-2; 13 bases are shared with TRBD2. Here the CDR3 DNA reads TGTGCCAGCAGTGCGACTAGCGGGGGGCCCACCGGGGAGCTGTTTTTT. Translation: CASSATSGGPTGELFF.